This section outlines one T cell receptor beta chain sequence together with its context. Its antigen remains unknown. Uncontrolled infections, other autoimmune diseases, pregnancy or lactation led to exclusion of patients. Researchers amplified the TCR beta CDR3 regions from RNA transcripts. The study used the HTBI primer set for a first-round RT-PCR of the TCR CDR3. TCRdb re-called the multiplex PCR reads with MiXCR, one entry per CDR3 protein. The table lists hundreds of thousands of distinct CDR3 sequences, just under 45% of them singletons. This specimen belongs to a study of T cells in Graves' hyperthyroidism and ophthalmopathy. Whole-study findings and limits: Ophthalmopathy got predicted by the model a median about six months before its onset. Most clonotypes that expanded in the thyroid above 0.001 also showed up in blood.

This CDR3 is built from 15 residues. V dropped 7 bases and J dropped 4 bases, with 20 bases sitting between them. CDR1 is SEHNR and CDR2 is FQNEAQ in the germline V gene (reference sequence). This sequence was found in an adult man with Graves' disease, either hyperthyroidism or ophthalmopathy (not recorded which). This rearrangement joins TRBV7-9 to TRBJ2-7, with D perhaps matching TRBD1 (6 bases). Sequencing input: peripheral blood or thyroid tissue (not recorded which). CDR3 coding DNA: TGTGCCAGCACCGCTCGGGCAGGGGTTGTATACGAGCAGTACTTC. It codes for CASTARAGVVYEQYF.